The 20 T cell receptor beta chains below come from one sample, sequenced in a study of blood T cell repertoires in COVID-19. Some clones are missing from TCRdb's copy, which holds only in-frame ones; the method was immunoSEQ multiplex PCR. Altogether about 52,000 clones are present, around 92% being singletons, with the ten largest covering approximately 10%. Sequencing was carried out using peripheral blood. These receptors came from a man older than 75 with active or convalescent COVID-19.

The chain combines TRBV3-1 (or the pseudogene TRBV3-2) with TRBJ2-1, with 8 positions matching TRBD1. The CDR3 spans 17 residues. V shed 0 bases and J 2 bases; nucleotides not matched to a gene: 6. CDR1 is LGHDT, CDR2 YNNKEL, per germline (reference sequence). The chain's CDR3 is CASSQERARGPYNEQFF. In DNA, the CDR3 is TGTGCCAGCAGCCAAGAGAGGGCCAGGGGGCCCTACAATGAGCAGTTCTTC.

This chain uses TRBV27 with TRBJ1-3, with D maybe TRBD1 (6 bases). The germline CDR1 and CDR2 sequences are MNHEY and SMNVEV (reference sequence). Trimming removed 5 bases at V and 0 bases at J, with 14 bases between. The CDR3 loop spans 16 amino acids. CDR3 protein: CASSQGFPTSGNTIYF. The DNA of the CDR3 is TGTGCCAGCAGTCAGGGGTTCCCCACCTCTGGAAACACCATATATTTT.

V gene TRBV20-1 combines with J gene TRBJ1-2, with D uncertain. V was shortened by 1 base and J by 5 bases, with 5 bases between the two germline ends. CDR1 and CDR2 from the germline V gene are DFQATT and SNEGSKA (reference sequence). This CDR3 has 11 amino acids. The CDR3 nucleotides read TGCAGTGCTAGAGGGGAGTATGGCTACACCTTC. Residues: CSARGEYGYTF.

The rearrangement links TRBV6-5 to TRBJ2-7, with 8 bases that match TRBD1. The V gene's germline CDR1 is MNHEY and CDR2 SVGAGI. The CDR3 runs to 15 residues. The junction had 4 bases not matched to a gene; V was cut back by 0 bases and J by 3 bases. The CDR3 DNA reads TGTGCCAGCAGTTACTCGGACAGGGAAGGCTACGAGCAGTACTTC. Translating gives CASSYSDREGYEQYF.

The chain joins TRBV4-3 to TRBJ2-2; the D gene is possibly TRBD1 (6 bases). Trimming removed 6 bases from V and 7 bases from J, with 15 bases in between. The CDR3 has 14 residues. Germline CDR1 LGHNA, CDR2 YSLEER. CDR3 bases: TGCGCCAGCAGTCAGACAGGCCTCGGCGGGGAGCTGTTTTTT. Translated, it gives CASSQTGLGGELFF.

This clone showed up just once. In DNA form, the CDR3 reads TGTGCCAGCAGCTCCAGGGTCCAAGAGACCCAGTACTTC. It yields the protein CASSSRVQETQYF. The chain joins TRBV7-2 to TRBJ2-5, with D tentatively TRBD1 (5 bases). There are 13 residues in the CDR3. The V end was cut by 4 bases, the J end by 1 base, with 7 bases between. The germline CDR1 and CDR2 sequences are SGHTA and FQGNSA.

The gene calls are TRBV5-4 and TRBJ1-4; D perhaps matches TRBD1 (5 bases). CDR1 and CDR2 (germline): SGHNT, YYREEE (reference sequence). The V gene lost 7 bases and the J gene lost 0 bases, with 10 bases spanning the gap. The length of the CDR3 is 14 residues. CDR3 sequence: CASSGGATNEKLFF. The CDR3 nucleotides read TGTGCCAGCTCGGGGGGTGCAACTAATGAAAAACTGTTTTTT. The full variable domain, rest sourced from reference TRBV5-4 and TRBJ1-4, is ETGVTQSPTHLIKTRGQQVTLRCSSQSGHNTVSWYQQALGQGPQFIFQYYREEENGRGNFPPRFSGLQFPNYSSELNVNALELDDSALYLCASSGGATNEKLFFGSGTQLSVL.

The chain links TRBV5-1 to TRBJ2-2; D may be TRBD1 (6 bases). This CDR3 is built from 15 residues. The V and J ends lost 6 bases and 1 base respectively, with 13 bases between them. From germline, CDR1 is SGHRS and CDR2 YFSETQ. CDR3 bases: TGCGCCAGCAACCCGCGGACAGAGAACACCGGGGAGCTGTTTTTT. Protein: CASNPRTENTGELFF.

The chain combines TRBV7-2 with TRBJ2-5; 10 bases map to TRBD1. The junction had 4 bases not matched to a gene; V was cut back by 3 bases and J by 6 bases. There are 14 residues in the CDR3. Germline assignment: CDR1 SGHTA and CDR2 FQGNSA. CDR3 DNA sequence: TGTGCCAGCAGCTTCGGACAGGGGGTAAAGACCCAGTACTTC. It is translated as CASSFGQGVKTQYF.

The gene calls are TRBV27 and TRBJ2-4, with a weak D call TRBD1 (6 bases). Germline values: CDR1 MNHEY, CDR2 SMNVEV (reference sequence). CDR3 size: 15 residues. Trimming stripped 6 bases from V and 0 bases from J, with 12 bases between. As DNA, the CDR3 is TGTGCCAGCAGAGGACAGTCCTTAGCCAAAAACATTCAGTACTTC. It is translated as CASRGQSLAKNIQYF.

The V gene is TRBV19, the J gene TRBJ1-1, with D unclear. The germline V and J ends were trimmed by 1 base and 4 bases, with 10 bases remaining between them. The germline gives CDR1 LNHDA, CDR2 SQIVND (reference sequence). This CDR3 is built from 14 residues. The CDR3 DNA sequence: TGTGCCAGTAGTATAGGGGGAGACGGCACTGAAGCTTTCTTT. It is translated as CASSIGGDGTEAFF. Based on the CDR3 plus reference TRBV19 and TRBJ1-1, the full variable domain is DGGITQSPKYLFRKEGQNVTLSCEQNLNHDAMYWYRQDPGQGLRLIYYSQIVNDFQKGDIAEGYSVSREKKESFPLTVTSAQKNPTAFYLCASSIGGDGTEAFFGQGTRLTVV.

The gene calls are TRBV19 and TRBJ2-3; perhaps TRBD2 as D (6 bases). Trimming removed 0 bases at V and 5 bases at J, with 12 bases between. CDR1 is LNHDA and CDR2 is SQIVND in the germline V gene (reference sequence). This CDR3 has 15 residues. Here the CDR3 DNA reads TGTGCCAGTAGTATAGAGGGGGGATTCGGAGATACGCAGTATTTT. Its translation: CASSIEGGFGDTQYF.

The count of this clone is one. In DNA form, the CDR3 reads TGTGCCAGTAGCCAAACCGGGACAGACTATGGCTACACCTTC. Translating it yields CASSQTGTDYGYTF. This chain connects TRBV19 to TRBJ1-2; 7 nucleotides align to TRBD1. Losses at the gene ends were 6 bases for V and 3 bases for J; bases not matched to a gene: 7. In germline, CDR1 is LNHDA, CDR2 SQIVND (reference sequence). The CDR3 totals 14 residues.

The rearrangement uses TRBV4-2 and TRBJ2-7, with TRBD2 identical over 13 bases. The CDR3 covers 16 residues. The germline V gene has CDR1 LGHNA and CDR2 YNFKEQ. V trimming: 1 base; J trimming: 6 bases; junction bases outside the gene matches: 6. The CDR3: CASSQGRTSGRGEQYF. The CDR3, as DNA: TGTGCCAGCAGCCAAGGAAGGACTAGCGGGAGAGGCGAGCAGTACTTC.

V is TRBV5-1 and J is TRBJ1-3; 7 positions agree with TRBD1. The germline V gene has CDR1 SGHRS and CDR2 YFSETQ. The CDR3 covers 16 residues. The ends lost 3 bases at V and 4 bases at J; junction bases unmatched: 10. In nucleotides, the CDR3 is TGCGCCAGCAGCTCGGGAGCGACAGGGAACGGAAACACCATATATTTT. Its translation is CASSSGATGNGNTIYF.

This chain uses TRBV19 with TRBJ2-3; perhaps TRBD1 as D (6 bases). Trimming cost V 10 bases and J 1 base, with 15 bases left between them. This CDR3 contains 14 residues. Germline CDR1 reads LNHDA; CDR2 reads SQIVND (reference sequence). The DNA for the CDR3 is TGTGCCACCCGAGGGGGACAACGCACAGATACGCAGTATTTT. Translated, it gives CATRGGQRTDTQYF.

The chain has TRBV5-1 and TRBJ1-6; the D is unclear. Germline V gene sequence: CDR1 SGHRS, CDR2 YFSETQ. V lost 0 bases to trimming and J lost 7 bases, with 8 bases between them. The CDR3 covers 14 residues. The CDR3 sequence: CASSLDSNNSPLHF. The CDR3 DNA reads as TGCGCCAGCAGCTTGGACAGTAACAATTCACCCCTCCACTTT.

The J gene is TRBJ1-5, the V gene TRBV5-1; 8 bases align to TRBD1. CDR1 and CDR2 from the germline V gene are SGHRS and YFSETQ. The CDR3 spans 16 residues. V was pared by 4 bases and J by 1 base, with 7 bases of the junction left unmatched. The CDR3 nucleotides are TGCGCCAGCAGCCCTGGCAGGGGGCCGAGCAATCAGCCCCAGCATTTT. This gives the protein CASSPGRGPSNQPQHF. Full variable domain (rest looked up from reference TRBV5-1 and TRBJ1-5): KAGVTQTPRYLIKTRGQQVTLSCSPISGHRSVSWYQQTPGQGLQFLFEYFSETQRNKGNFPGRFSGRQFSNSRSEMNVSTLELGDSALYLCASSPGRGPSNQPQHFGDGTRLSIL.

The chain joins TRBV12-5 to TRBJ1-1, with TRBD1 as a possible D gene (6 bases). Germline V gives CDR1 LGHNT, CDR2 FRNRAP. CDR3 length equals 17 residues. With 0 bases removed from V and 5 bases from J, the gap between germline ends came to 19 bases. The CDR3 nucleotides are TGTGCTAGTGGTTTGGTTTTTCCGGGCAGGGGAAGGACTGAAGCTTTCTTT. It codes for CASGLVFPGRGRTEAFF.

This chain links TRBV6-4 with TRBJ1-6, with TRBD1 identical over 10 bases. V was pared by 7 bases and J by 4 bases, with 19 bases of the junction left unmatched. The CDR3 is made up of 20 amino acids. Germline CDR1 MRHNA, CDR2 SNTAGT. CDR3 amino acids: CASIPTVGQGFFRYNSPLHF. CDR3 DNA sequence: TGTGCCAGCATCCCAACTGTGGGACAGGGGTTTTTTAGGTATAATTCACCCCTCCACTTT.